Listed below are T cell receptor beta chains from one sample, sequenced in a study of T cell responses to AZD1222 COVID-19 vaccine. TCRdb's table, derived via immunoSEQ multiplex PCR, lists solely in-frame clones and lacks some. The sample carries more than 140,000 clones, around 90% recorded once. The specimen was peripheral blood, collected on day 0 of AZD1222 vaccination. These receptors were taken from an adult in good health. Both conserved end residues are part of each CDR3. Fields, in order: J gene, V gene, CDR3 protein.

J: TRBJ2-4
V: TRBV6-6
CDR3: CASSYSTSGSRNIQYF

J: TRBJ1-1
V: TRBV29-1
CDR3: CSVDSYTEAFF

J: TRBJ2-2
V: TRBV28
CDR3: CASSPPPTSGRNTGELFF

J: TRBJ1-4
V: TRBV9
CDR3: CASSVGGFMGEKLFF

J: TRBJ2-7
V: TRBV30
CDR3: CAWKGQVYSYEQYF

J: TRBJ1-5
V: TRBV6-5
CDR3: CASSSGTAVRQPQHF

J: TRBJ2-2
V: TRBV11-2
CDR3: CASSLGVGPGSGTGELFF

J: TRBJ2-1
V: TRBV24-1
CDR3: CATRGRGITNEQFF

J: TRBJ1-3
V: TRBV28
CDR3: CASSLYGPGQTFSGNTIYF

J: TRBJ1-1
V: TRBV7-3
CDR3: CASSPQGGTEAFF

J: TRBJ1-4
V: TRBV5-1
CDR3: CASSFRGDTTNEKLFF

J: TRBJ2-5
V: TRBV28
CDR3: CASRPGPVRETQYF

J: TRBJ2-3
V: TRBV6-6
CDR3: CASSYSGAFSTDTQYF

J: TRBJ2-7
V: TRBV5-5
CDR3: CASSWMGLEYF

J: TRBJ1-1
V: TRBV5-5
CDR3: CASSWDSQVGAFF

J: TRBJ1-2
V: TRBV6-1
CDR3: CASSERALGAGYTF

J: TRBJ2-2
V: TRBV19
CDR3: CASSIDQDFAEELFF

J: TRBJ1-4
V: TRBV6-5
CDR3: CASSSSGTGEKLFF

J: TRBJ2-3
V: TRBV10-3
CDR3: CAISEPPRGIADTQYF

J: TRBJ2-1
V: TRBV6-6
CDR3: CASSPSGRRNEQFF

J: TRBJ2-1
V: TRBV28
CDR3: CASSPPGQGSNEQFF

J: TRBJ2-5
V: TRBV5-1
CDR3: CASCPVETQYF